The 27 T cell receptor beta chains given below trace back to one sample, sequenced in a study of patients and donors after allogeneic stem cell transplantation (TCRdb year 2020). The library was generated by RT-PCR. TCRdb lists the instrument as NextSeq 550. TCRdb trimmed the raw reads at Q25, called clones with MiXCR and kept productive beta chains. Rows with a matching CDR3 protein are joined into one entry that keeps the most common DNA and genes. This sample comprises tens of thousands of distinct CDR3 sequences, roughly a third of them detected only once. The ten largest clones capture more than 65% of the sample. The sample comprised blood, either unsorted or a sorted T cell fraction (not recorded which). The receptors derive from a human donor who was either an allogeneic HSCT recipient or a stem cell or donor lymphocyte infusion donor (not recorded which). It is not recorded whose cells these are; they may come from a transplant donor.

V gene TRBV15 combines with J gene TRBJ2-3, with D perhaps matching TRBD2 (6 bases). V was cut by 0 bases and J by 7 bases, with 8 bases left in between. Germline CDR1 LNHNV, CDR2 YYDKDF (reference sequence). There are 13 residues in the CDR3. This CDR3 is CATSRDRGNTQYF. The CDR3, as DNA: TGTGCCACCAGCAGAGATCGGGGGAATACGCAGTATTTT. Variable domain in full (rest from reference TRBV15 and TRBJ2-3): DAMVIQNPRYQVTQFGKPVTLSCSQTLNHNVMYWYQQKSSQAPKLLFHYYDKDFNNEADTPDNFQSRRPNTSFCFLDIRSPGLGDTAMYLCATSRDRGNTQYFGPGTRLTVL.

The chain carries TRBV6-5 and TRBJ2-1; D remains ambiguous. The germline CDR1 and CDR2 sequences are MNHEY and SVGAGI. The CDR3 has 14 residues. Trimming stripped 2 bases from V and 3 bases from J, with 8 bases between. The CDR3 bases are TGTGCCAGCAGTTACCGGTGGTTCTACAATGAGCAGTTCTTC. Its translation: CASSYRWFYNEQFF.

This chain joins TRBV5-1 and TRBJ1-1, with D perhaps matching TRBD1 (5 bases). CDR1 is SGHRS, CDR2 YFSETQ, per germline. CDR3 length: 13 amino acids. The V gene lost 4 bases and the J gene lost 5 bases, with 12 bases spanning the gap. The CDR3 is CASSDPGRTEAFF. In DNA form, the CDR3 reads TGCGCCAGCAGCGACCCAGGGAGGACTGAAGCTTTCTTT.

This clonotype has only a few counts. This chain joins TRBV7-2 and TRBJ1-2; TRBD1 aligns across 7 bases. V lost 5 bases to trimming and J lost 4 bases; unmatched junction nucleotides: 7. Germline values: CDR1 SGHTA, CDR2 FQGNSA. The CDR3 has 14 residues. CDR3 in amino acids: CASSARQGSYGYTF. CDR3 bases: TGTGCCAGCAGCGCCCGACAGGGAAGCTATGGCTACACCTTC.

This chain uses TRBV25-1 with TRBJ1-1; 7 positions match TRBD1. The ends lost 8 bases at V and 0 bases at J; junction bases unmatched: 9. Germline V lookup: CDR1 MGHDK, CDR2 SYGVNS. The length of the CDR3 is 15 residues. The CDR3, as DNA: TGTGCCAGCGACCAGACAGGGCCCATGAACACTGAAGCTTTCTTT. This gives the protein CASDQTGPMNTEAFF.

The chain carries TRBV20-1 and TRBJ2-1; D gene unclear. Germline V gives CDR1 DFQATT, CDR2 SNEGSKA (reference sequence). This CDR3 is built from 14 residues. The ends were cut back, 1 base at V and 0 bases at J, with 7 bases in the middle. The CDR3 spells CSARATTSYNEQFF. In DNA form, the CDR3 reads TGCAGTGCTAGAGCGACCACCTCCTACAATGAGCAGTTCTTC.

This clonotype was observed a handful of times. V usage is TRBV5-6 and J usage is TRBJ2-3, with TRBD1 identical over 9 bases. CDR3 length equals 16 residues. CDR1 is SGHDT, CDR2 YYEEEE, per germline. J lost 4 bases, V lost 6 bases, and 12 bases had no gene match. The CDR3 region is CASTILRDRVADTQYF. CDR3 sequence (DNA): TGTGCCAGCACTATACTTCGGGACAGGGTGGCAGATACGCAGTATTTT.

Comment on this clonotype: This sequence may be a read error, since a much larger clone differs from it by one base. The rearrangement uses TRBV20-1 and TRBJ1-1, with D possibly TRBD1 on 5 matching bases. This CDR3 spans 12 amino acids. CDR1 and CDR2 from the germline V gene are DFQATT and SNEGSKA (reference sequence). Here the CDR3 DNA reads TGCAGTGCTAGAGTGCGGGGACCTGAAGCTTCCTTT. Encoded protein: CSARVRGPEASF.

Only a few counts were recorded for this clonotype. No DNA is shown, since the ends of the CDR3 on it are uncertain; the CDR3 is the one TCRdb lists. The chain carries TRBV5-1 and TRBJ2-3; TRBD1, the table's D call, was not compared with the DNA. Including both end residues, the CDR3 is 17 amino acids long. Germline V gives CDR1 SGHRS, CDR2 YFSETQ. This CDR3 is CASSLLSGVPSTDTQYF.

J is TRBJ2-1 and V is TRBV7-2; D gene unclear. V shed 0 bases and J shed 5 bases, with 8 bases lying between them. From germline, CDR1 is SGHTA and CDR2 FQGNSA. The CDR3 has 14 residues. Here the CDR3 DNA reads TGTGCCAGCAGCTTAGCGCGTATAGACAATGAGCAGTTCTTC. The encoded protein is CASSLARIDNEQFF.

The genes are TRBV3-1 and TRBJ2-5; D not certain. The V gene's germline CDR1 is LGHDT and CDR2 YNNKEL (reference sequence). CDR3 length: 14 residues. V gave up 3 bases and J gave up 0 bases, with 8 bases separating them. In nucleotides, the CDR3 is TGTGCCAGCAGCCACCGACGAGACCAAGAGACCCAGTACTTC. It codes for CASSHRRDQETQYF.

CDR3 loop: CASSLVTGGPGDTQYF. The CDR3 nucleotides read TGCGCCAGCAGCTTGGTGACGGGGGGGCCGGGAGATACGCAGTATTTT. The rearrangement uses TRBV5-1 and TRBJ2-3; 8 nucleotides match TRBD2. CDR1 and CDR2 from the germline V gene are SGHRS and YFSETQ. Losses at the gene ends were 0 bases for V and 5 bases for J; bases not matched to a gene: 8. There are 16 residues in the CDR3.

This clonotype was seen a few times. The genes are TRBV12-3 or TRBV12-4 and TRBJ2-1, with D maybe TRBD2 (7 bases). V was pared by 7 bases and J by 5 bases, with 18 bases between. The CDR3 is 15 residues long. The CDR3 protein is CASIKTRGAHNEQFF. In DNA, the CDR3 is TGTGCCAGCATTAAGACCCGGGGGGCTCACAATGAGCAGTTCTTC.

This clonotype was counted a few times. The chain combines TRBV24-1 with TRBJ2-1, with D possibly matching TRBD2 (5 bases). Germline V lookup: CDR1 KGHDR, CDR2 SFDVKD. The CDR3 is 16 residues long. Trimming shortened V by 1 base and J by 7 bases, and 16 bases separated the two germline ends. The CDR3 loop is CATSDFGRNGENEQFF. The CDR3 bases are TGTGCCACCAGTGATTTTGGGAGAAATGGAGAGAATGAGCAGTTCTTC.

The V and J genes are TRBV12-3 or TRBV12-4 and TRBJ1-2, with D possibly being TRBD1 (5 bases). Trimming left V 5 bases short and J 5 bases short, with 12 bases between. The CDR3 has 13 residues. For the CDR3, the DNA is TGTGCCAGCAGTCGGGACTCCCTTTATGGCTACACCTTC. Encoded protein: CASSRDSLYGYTF.

This sequence joins TRBV10-3 and TRBJ1-2, with D maybe TRBD1 (6 bases). Germline values: CDR1 ENHRY, CDR2 SYGVKD. The CDR3 totals 14 residues. Deletions cut 6 bases from V and 3 bases from J, with 14 bases between. CDR3: CAISDRDTYYGYTF. The CDR3 DNA reads as TGTGCCATCAGCGACCGGGACACATACTATGGCTACACCTTC.

The chain couples TRBV28 to TRBJ1-5, with a tentative D call TRBD1 (6 bases). Between the trimmed V and J ends, which lost 6 bases and 2 bases, there was a span of 14 bases. The CDR3 contains 15 residues. The germline V gene encodes CDR1 MDHEN and CDR2 SYDVKM. The CDR3 here is CASRLTGSRNQPQHF. Written as DNA, the CDR3 is TGTGCCAGCAGATTAACAGGGTCTCGCAATCAGCCCCAGCATTTT.

The sample holds one count of this clonotype. This chain links TRBV7-8 with TRBJ2-1, with TRBD1 matching over 7 bases. Germline trimming cut 2 bases from V and 6 bases from J; bases unmatched to any gene: 4. The length of the CDR3 is 14 residues. The germline V gene encodes CDR1 SGHVS and CDR2 FQNEAQ. The CDR3 nucleotides read TGTGCCAGCAGCTTACAGGGGGTTGGCAATGAGCAGTTCTTC. As protein: CASSLQGVGNEQFF. Supplemented by reference TRBV7-8 and TRBJ2-1, the full variable domain reads GAGVSQSPRYKVAKRGQDVALRCDPISGHVSLFWYQQALGQGPEFLTYFQNEAQLDKSGLPSDRFFAERPEGSVSTLKIQRTQQEDSAVYLCASSLQGVGNEQFFGPGTRLTVL.

The V call is TRBV7-2, the J call TRBJ1-2; 7 positions agree with TRBD1. The V gene end was trimmed by 7 bases and the J gene end by 8 bases; junction bases not matched to a gene: 13. This CDR3 has 14 amino acids. CDR1 and CDR2 from the germline V gene are SGHTA and FQGNSA. As DNA, the CDR3 is TGTGCCAGCACCCTTACTCGGTGGACAGGAGGCTACACCTTC. It specifies CASTLTRWTGGYTF.

This clonotype has a handful of counts. The V and J genes are TRBV7-2 and TRBJ2-5, with D perhaps TRBD1 (5 bases). CDR1 and CDR2 from the germline V gene are SGHTA and FQGNSA. Deletions cut 1 base from V and 5 bases from J, with 14 bases between. The CDR3 is made up of 15 amino acids. In DNA form, the CDR3 reads TGTGCCAGCAGCTTAGTCCAAGGGGTGGTGGAGACCCAGTACTTC. It is translated as CASSLVQGVVETQYF.

This clonotype appeared a few times. J is TRBJ2-2 and V is TRBV9; 8 positions agree with TRBD2. The J segment lost 6 bases and the V segment lost 7 bases, leaving 8 bases of the junction unmatched. The germline V gene has CDR1 SGDLS and CDR2 YYNGEE. There are 14 residues in the CDR3. In DNA, the CDR3 is TGTGCCAGCTCAGCGGGAGTTTCTCCCGGGGAGCTGTTTTTT. It yields the protein CASSAGVSPGELFF.

The chain uses TRBV4-2 and TRBJ2-1, with 9 nucleotides matching TRBD1. The CDR3 covers 15 residues. Germline lookup yields CDR1 LGHNA and CDR2 YNFKEQ. Trimming at V came to 4 bases and at J to 2 bases, leaving 3 bases not matched to a gene. The CDR3 sequence is CASSPRDRAYNEQFF. The CDR3 coding sequence is TGTGCCAGCAGCCCCCGGGACAGGGCCTACAATGAGCAGTTCTTC.

The rearrangement links TRBV7-2 to TRBJ1-5; TRBD1 is a possible D gene (5 bases). CDR1 and CDR2 (germline): SGHTA, FQGNSA. The CDR3 consists of 17 residues. Trimming shortened V by 4 bases and J by 0 bases, and 16 bases separated the two germline ends. CDR3 loop: CASSSYWAGDSNQPQHF. The CDR3, as DNA: TGTGCCAGCAGCTCCTATTGGGCGGGGGATAGCAATCAGCCCCAGCATTTT. The variable domain in full, completed from reference TRBV7-2 and TRBJ1-5, reads GAGVSQSPSNKVTEKGKDVELRCDPISGHTALYWYRQSLGQGLEFLIYFQGNSAPDKSGLPSDRFSAERTGGSVSTLTIQRTQQEDSAVYLCASSSYWAGDSNQPQHFGDGTRLSIL.

This clonotype has more than one count but fewer than ten. V usage is TRBV7-6 and J usage is TRBJ1-1; D unresolved. The V end was cut by 5 bases, the J end by 1 base, with 11 bases between. Germline CDR1 SGHVS, CDR2 FNYEAQ. The CDR3 consists of 14 residues. The DNA of the CDR3 is TGTGCCAGCAGCACATTTCAAGGGAACACTGAAGCTTTCTTT. Protein: CASSTFQGNTEAFF.

The chain joins TRBV29-1 to TRBJ1-1, with a weak D call TRBD1 (6 bases). The CDR3 consists of 14 residues. Germline assignment: CDR1 SQVTM and CDR2 ANQGSEA. V was pared by 5 bases and J by 6 bases, with 19 bases between. CDR3 nucleotide sequence: TGCAGCGTTAGTTCTTCAGGGGCCCACTCTGAAGCTTTCTTT. It codes for CSVSSSGAHSEAFF.

The chain has TRBV20-1 and TRBJ2-3, with unresolved D. Germline V gene sequence: CDR1 DFQATT, CDR2 SNEGSKA (reference sequence). This CDR3 has 13 residues. Between the trimmed V and J ends, which lost 6 bases and 0 bases, there was a span of 10 bases. The CDR3 reads CSAKTTSTDTQYF. Here the CDR3 DNA reads TGCAGTGCCAAAACAACTAGCACAGATACGCAGTATTTT.

The chain recombines TRBV12-3 or TRBV12-4 with TRBJ2-1; D is uncertain. Trimming cost V 7 bases and J 3 bases, with 10 bases left between them. The CDR3 is made up of 13 amino acids. The CDR3 coding sequence is TGTGCCAGCACCGTGGCCCTCTACAATGAGCAGTTCTTC. It is translated as CASTVALYNEQFF.